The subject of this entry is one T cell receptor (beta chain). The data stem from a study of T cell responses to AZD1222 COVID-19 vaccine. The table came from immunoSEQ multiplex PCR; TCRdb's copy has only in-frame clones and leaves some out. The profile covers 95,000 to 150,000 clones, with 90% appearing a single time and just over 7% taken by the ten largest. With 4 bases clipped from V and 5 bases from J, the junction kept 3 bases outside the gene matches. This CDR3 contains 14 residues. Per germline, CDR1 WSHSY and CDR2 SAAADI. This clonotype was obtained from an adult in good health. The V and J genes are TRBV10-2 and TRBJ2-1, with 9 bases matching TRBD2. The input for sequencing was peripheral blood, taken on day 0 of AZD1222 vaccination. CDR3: CASSALAGNNEQFF. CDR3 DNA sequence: TGCGCCAGCAGTGCCCTAGCGGGAAACAATGAGCAGTTCTTC.